This TCR beta chain came from a study of blood T cell repertoires in COVID-19. The protocol was immunoSEQ multiplex PCR, while the TCRdb copy is restricted to in-frame clones and leaves out a portion. The sample lists about 230,000 clones; around 83% were seen once. The CDR3 has 14 amino acids. Germline V gene data show CDR1 as MNHEY and CDR2 as SVGAGI. Trimming left V 0 bases short and J 3 bases short, with 7 bases between. Sequenced sample: peripheral blood. This receptor was taken from a woman aged 45-65 years with acute or convalescent COVID-19. V gene TRBV6-5 combines with J gene TRBJ2-3, with a possible D match to TRBD1 (6 bases). CDR3 residues: CASSYSTGTDTQYF. The DNA for the CDR3 is TGTGCCAGCAGTTACTCTACAGGGACAGATACGCAGTATTTT.